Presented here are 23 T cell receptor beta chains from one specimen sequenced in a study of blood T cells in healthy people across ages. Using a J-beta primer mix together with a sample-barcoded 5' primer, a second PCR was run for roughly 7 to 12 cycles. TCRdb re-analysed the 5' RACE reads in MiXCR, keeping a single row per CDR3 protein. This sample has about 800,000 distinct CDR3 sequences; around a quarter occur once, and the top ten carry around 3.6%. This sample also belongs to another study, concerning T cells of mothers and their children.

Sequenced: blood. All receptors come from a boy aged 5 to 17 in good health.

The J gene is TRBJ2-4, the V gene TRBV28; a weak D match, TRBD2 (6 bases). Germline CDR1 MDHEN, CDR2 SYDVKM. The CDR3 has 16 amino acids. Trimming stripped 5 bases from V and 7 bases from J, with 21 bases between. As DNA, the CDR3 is TGTGCCAGCAGTCGAGCCCGGTTTGGGGAGGAGAACATTCAGTACTTC. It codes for CASSRARFGEENIQYF.

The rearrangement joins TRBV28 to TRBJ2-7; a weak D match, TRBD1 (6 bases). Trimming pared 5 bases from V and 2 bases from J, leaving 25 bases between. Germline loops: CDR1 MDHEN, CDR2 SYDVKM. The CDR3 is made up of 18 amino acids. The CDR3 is CASSPTGFTPGTPYEQYF. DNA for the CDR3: TGTGCCAGCAGTCCTACAGGGTTCACCCCTGGGACCCCCTACGAGCAGTACTTC. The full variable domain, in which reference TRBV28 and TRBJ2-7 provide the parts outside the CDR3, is DVKVTQSSRYLVKRTGEKVFLECVQDMDHENMFWYRQDPGLGLRLIYFSYDVKMKEKGDIPEGYSVSREKKERFSLILESASTNQTSMYLCASSPTGFTPGTPYEQYFGPGTRLTVT.

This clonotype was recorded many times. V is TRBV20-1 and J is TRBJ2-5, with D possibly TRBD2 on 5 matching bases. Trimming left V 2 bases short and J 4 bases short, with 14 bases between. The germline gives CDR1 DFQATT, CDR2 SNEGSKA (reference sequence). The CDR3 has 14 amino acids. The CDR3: CSARWGDKGETQYF. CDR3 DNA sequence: TGCAGTGCTAGATGGGGAGATAAGGGAGAGACCCAGTACTTC.

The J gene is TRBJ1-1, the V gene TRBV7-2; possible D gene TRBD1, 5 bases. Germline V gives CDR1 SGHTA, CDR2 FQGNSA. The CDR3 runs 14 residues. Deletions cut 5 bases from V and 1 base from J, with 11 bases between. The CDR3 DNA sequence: TGTGCCAGCAGCGGGGGGTCCAGGAACACTGAAGCTTTCTTT. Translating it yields CASSGGSRNTEAFF.

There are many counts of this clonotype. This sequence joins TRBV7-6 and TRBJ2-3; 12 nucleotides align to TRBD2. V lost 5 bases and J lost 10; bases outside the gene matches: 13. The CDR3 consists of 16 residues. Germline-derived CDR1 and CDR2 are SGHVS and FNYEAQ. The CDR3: CASSAGTSGPNVPQYF. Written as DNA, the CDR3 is TGTGCCAGCAGCGCCGGGACTAGCGGGCCAAATGTCCCGCAGTATTTT.

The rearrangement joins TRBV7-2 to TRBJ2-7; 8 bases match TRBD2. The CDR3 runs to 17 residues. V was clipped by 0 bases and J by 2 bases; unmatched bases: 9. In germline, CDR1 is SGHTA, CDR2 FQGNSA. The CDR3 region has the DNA TGTGCCAGCAGCTTAGCGGGGGTTACTAGCGGACCCTACGAGCAGTACTTC. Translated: CASSLAGVTSGPYEQYF.

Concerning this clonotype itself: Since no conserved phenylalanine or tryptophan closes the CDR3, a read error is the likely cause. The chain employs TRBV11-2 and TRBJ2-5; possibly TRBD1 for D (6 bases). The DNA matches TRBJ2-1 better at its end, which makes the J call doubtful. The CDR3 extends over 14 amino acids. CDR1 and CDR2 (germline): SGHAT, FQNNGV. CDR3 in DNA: TGTGCCAGCAGCAGAGGGGGACCCTTAGCCCAGCAGTTCTCC. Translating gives CASSRGGPLAQQFS.

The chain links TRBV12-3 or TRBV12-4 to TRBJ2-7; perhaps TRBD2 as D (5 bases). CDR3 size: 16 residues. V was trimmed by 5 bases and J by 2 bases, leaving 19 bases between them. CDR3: CASSALGDPEAYEQYF. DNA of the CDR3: TGTGCCAGCAGTGCCCTTGGAGACCCGGAGGCCTACGAGCAGTACTTC.

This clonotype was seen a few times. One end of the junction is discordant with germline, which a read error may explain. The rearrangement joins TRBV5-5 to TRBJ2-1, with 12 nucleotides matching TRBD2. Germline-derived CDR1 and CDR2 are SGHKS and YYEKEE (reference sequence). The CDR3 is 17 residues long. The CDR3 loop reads CANSLDAASGRVNEQFF. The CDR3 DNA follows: TGTGCCAACAGCTTGGATGCGGCTAGCGGGAGGGTCAATGAGCAGTTCTTC.

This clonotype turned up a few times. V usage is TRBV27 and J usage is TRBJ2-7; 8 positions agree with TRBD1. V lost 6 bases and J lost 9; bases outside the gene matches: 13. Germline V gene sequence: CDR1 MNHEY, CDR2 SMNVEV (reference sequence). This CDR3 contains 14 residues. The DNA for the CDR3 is TGTGCCAGCAGGGCGGGACAGGTGATTGGGGGGCAGTACTTC. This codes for CASRAGQVIGGQYF.

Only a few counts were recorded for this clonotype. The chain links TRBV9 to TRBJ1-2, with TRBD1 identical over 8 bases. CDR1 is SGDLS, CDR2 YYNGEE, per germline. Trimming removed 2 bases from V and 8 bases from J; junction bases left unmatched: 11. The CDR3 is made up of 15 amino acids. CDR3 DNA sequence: TGTGCCAGCAGCGTCGCGCTGACAGGGGTTGGGGGCTACACCTTC. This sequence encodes CASSVALTGVGGYTF.

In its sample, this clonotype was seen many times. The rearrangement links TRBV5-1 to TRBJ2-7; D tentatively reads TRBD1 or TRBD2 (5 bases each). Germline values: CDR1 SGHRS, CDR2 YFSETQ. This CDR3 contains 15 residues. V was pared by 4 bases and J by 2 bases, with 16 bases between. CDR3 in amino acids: CASSPGTPGPYEQYF. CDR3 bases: TGCGCCAGCAGCCCCGGGACGCCGGGGCCCTACGAGCAGTACTTC.

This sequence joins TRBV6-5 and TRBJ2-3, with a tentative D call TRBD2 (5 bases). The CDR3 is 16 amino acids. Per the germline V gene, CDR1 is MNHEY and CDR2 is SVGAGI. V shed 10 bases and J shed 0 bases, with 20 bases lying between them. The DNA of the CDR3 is TGTGCCACCGCCCCGTCGGGGTATGCTAGCACAGATACGCAGTATTTT. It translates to CATAPSGYASTDTQYF.

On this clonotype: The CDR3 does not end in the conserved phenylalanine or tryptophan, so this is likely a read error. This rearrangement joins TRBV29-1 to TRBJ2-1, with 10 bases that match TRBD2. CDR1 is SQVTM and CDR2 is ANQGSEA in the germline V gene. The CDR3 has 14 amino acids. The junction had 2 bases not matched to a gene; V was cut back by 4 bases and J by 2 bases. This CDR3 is CSVVGLAAYNEQFL. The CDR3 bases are TGCAGCGTTGTAGGACTAGCGGCCTACAATGAGCAGTTCTTA.

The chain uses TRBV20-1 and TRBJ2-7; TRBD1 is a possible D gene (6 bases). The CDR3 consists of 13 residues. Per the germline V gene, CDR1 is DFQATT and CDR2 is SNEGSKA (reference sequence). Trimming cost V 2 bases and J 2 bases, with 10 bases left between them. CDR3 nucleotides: TGCAGTGCTAGATCCAGGGACACCTACGAGCAGTACTTC. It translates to CSARSRDTYEQYF.

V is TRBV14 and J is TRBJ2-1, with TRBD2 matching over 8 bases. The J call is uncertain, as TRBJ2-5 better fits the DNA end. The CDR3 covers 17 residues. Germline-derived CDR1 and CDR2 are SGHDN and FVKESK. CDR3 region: CASSQDRKAGVGETQYF. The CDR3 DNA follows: TGTGCCAGCAGCCAAGATCGGAAAGCGGGAGTTGGAGAGACCCAGTACTTC.

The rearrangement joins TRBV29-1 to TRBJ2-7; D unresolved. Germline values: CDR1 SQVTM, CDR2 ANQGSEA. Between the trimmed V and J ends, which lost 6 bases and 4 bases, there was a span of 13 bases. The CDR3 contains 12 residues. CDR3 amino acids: CSVQERGYEQYF. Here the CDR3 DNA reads TGCAGCGTCCAGGAAAGAGGTTACGAGCAGTACTTC.

CDR3 sequence (DNA): TGCAGCGTTGGGACGTACACCTACGAGCAGTACTTC. Its protein is CSVGTYTYEQYF. V gene TRBV29-1 combines with J gene TRBJ2-7; D is unresolved. There are 12 residues in the CDR3. V lost 4 bases, J lost 2 bases, and 9 bases lay in between. The germline V gene has CDR1 SQVTM and CDR2 ANQGSEA.

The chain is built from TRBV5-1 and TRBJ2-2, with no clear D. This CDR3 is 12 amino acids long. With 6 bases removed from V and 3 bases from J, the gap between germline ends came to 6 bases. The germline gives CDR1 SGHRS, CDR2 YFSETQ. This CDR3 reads CASTRDTGELFF. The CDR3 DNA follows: TGCGCCAGCACTCGGGACACCGGGGAGCTGTTTTTT. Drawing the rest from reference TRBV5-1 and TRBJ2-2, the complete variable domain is KAGVTQTPRYLIKTRGQQVTLSCSPISGHRSVSWYQQTPGQGLQFLFEYFSETQRNKGNFPGRFSGRQFSNSRSEMNVSTLELGDSALYLCASTRDTGELFFGEGSRLTVL.

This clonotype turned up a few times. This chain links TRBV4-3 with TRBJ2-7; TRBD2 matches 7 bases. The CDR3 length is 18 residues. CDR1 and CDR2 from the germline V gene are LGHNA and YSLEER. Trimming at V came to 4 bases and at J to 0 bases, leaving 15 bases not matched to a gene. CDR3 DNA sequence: TGCGCCAGCAGCCCCGAAATCGTTGGGGGAGGGTCCTCCTACGAGCAGTACTTC. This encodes CASSPEIVGGGSSYEQYF.

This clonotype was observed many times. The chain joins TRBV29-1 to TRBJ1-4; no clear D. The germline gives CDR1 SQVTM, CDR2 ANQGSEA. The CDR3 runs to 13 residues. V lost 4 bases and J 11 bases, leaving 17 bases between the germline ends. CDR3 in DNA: TGCAGCGTTGGCACTCGCCAGACTAGCAAACTGTTTTTT. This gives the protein CSVGTRQTSKLFF.

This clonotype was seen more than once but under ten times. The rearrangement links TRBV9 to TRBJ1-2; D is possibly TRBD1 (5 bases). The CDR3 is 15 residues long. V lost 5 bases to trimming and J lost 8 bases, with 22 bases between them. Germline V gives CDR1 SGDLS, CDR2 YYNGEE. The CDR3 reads CASSQTPGQTNGYTF. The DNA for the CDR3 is TGTGCCAGCAGTCAAACGCCGGGGCAGACGAACGGCTACACCTTC.

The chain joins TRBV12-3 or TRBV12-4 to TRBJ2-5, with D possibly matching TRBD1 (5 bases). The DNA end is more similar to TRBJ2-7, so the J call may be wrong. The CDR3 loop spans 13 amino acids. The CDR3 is CASSFKGLSEQYF. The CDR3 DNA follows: TGTGCCAGCAGTTTTAAGGGGCTATCCGAGCAGTACTTC.